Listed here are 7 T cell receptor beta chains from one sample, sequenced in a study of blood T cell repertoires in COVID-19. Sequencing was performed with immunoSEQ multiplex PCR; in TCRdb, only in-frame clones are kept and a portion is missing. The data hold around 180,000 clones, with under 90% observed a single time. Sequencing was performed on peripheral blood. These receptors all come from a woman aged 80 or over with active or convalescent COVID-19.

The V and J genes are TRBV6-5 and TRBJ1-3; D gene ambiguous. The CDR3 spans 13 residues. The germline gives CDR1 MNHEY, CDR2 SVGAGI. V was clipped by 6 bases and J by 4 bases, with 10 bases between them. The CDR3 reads CASSSAQGNTIYF. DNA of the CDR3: TGTGCCAGCAGCTCCGCCCAGGGAAACACCATATATTTT.

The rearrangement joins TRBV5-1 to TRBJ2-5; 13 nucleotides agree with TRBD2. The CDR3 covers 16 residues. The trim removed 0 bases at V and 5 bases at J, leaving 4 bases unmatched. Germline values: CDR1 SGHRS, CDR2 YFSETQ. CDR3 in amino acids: CASSLATSGRSETQYF. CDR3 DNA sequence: TGCGCCAGCAGCTTGGCGACTAGCGGGAGGTCCGAGACCCAGTACTTC.

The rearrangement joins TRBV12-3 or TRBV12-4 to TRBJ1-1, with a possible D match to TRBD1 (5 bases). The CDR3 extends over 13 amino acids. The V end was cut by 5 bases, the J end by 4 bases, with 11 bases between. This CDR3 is CASSLSGGTEAFF. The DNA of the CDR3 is TGTGCCAGCAGTCTTAGCGGGGGCACTGAAGCTTTCTTT.

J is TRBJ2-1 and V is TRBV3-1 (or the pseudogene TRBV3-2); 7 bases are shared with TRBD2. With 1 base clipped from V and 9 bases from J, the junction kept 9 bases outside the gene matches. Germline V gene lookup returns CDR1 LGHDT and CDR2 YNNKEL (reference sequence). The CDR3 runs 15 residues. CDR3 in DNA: TGTGCCAGCAGCCAAGTGATGGGATGGGGGGGTGAGCAGTTCTTC. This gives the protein CASSQVMGWGGEQFF.

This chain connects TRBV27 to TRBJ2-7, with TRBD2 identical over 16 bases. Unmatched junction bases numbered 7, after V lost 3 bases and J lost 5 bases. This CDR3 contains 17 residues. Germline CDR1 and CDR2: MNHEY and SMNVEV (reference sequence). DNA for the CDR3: TGTGCCAGCAGTTTCCCCGGGACTAGCGGGAGGGGCGACGAGCAGTACTTC. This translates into CASSFPGTSGRGDEQYF.

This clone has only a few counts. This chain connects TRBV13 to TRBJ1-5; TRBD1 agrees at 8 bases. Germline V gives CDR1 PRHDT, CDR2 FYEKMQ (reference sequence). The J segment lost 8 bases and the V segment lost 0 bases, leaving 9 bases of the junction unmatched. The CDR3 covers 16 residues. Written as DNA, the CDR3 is TGTGCCAGCAGCTTAGGCGTGTACAGGGGGTCGAAGCCCCAGCATTTT. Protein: CASSLGVYRGSKPQHF.

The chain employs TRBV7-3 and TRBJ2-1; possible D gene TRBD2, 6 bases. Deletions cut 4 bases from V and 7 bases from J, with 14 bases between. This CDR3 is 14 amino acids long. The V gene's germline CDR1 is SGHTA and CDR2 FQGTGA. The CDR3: CASSSPRDSNEQFF. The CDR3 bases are TGTGCCAGCAGCTCACCCCGGGACTCGAATGAGCAGTTCTTC.